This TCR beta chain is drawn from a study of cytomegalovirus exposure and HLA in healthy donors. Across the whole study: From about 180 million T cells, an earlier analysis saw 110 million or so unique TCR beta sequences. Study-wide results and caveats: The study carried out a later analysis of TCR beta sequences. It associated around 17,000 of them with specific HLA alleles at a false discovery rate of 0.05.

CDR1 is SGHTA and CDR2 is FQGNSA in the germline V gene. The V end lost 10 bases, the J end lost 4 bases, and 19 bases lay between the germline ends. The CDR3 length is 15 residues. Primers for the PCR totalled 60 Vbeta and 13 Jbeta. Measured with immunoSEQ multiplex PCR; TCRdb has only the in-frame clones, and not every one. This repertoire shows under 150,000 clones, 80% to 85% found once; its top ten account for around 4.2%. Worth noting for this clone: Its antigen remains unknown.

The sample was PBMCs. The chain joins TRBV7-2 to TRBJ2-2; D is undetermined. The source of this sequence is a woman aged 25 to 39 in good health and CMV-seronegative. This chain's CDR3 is CATSRVSSGTGELFF. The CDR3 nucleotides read TGTGCCACCTCCCGAGTTTCTTCAGGCACCGGGGAGCTGTTTTTT. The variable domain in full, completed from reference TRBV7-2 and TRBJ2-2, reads GAGVSQSPSNKVTEKGKDVELRCDPISGHTALYWYRQSLGQGLEFLIYFQGNSAPDKSGLPSDRFSAERTGGSVSTLTIQRTQQEDSAVYLCATSRVSSGTGELFFGEGSRLTVL.